These T cell receptor beta chains were read from a single sample in a study of T cells after yellow fever vaccination. TCRdb analysed the 5' RACE reads with MiXCR anew, one entry per CDR3 protein. This sample carries 450,000 to 650,000 distinct CDR3 sequences, around an eighth of them seen once, and the ten largest clones take about 14%. Sequencing used PBMCs, obtained on the day of the yellow fever booster vaccination. The origin of the receptors is a man aged 25-45 years who received the YFV17D yellow fever vaccine. Both conserved end residues are part of each CDR3. A D gene is named only where the DNA matches it firmly. For some rows the clone size is stated as once, few or many, or as a class when expanded; others skip it.

>.|.|TRBJ2-2|TRBV7-9
CASSPRQGGRELFF
TGTGCCAGCAGCCCCAGACAGGGAGGAAGGGAGCTGTTTTTT
>.|.|TRBJ1-5|TRBV5-1
CASSLAEGPQHF
TGCGCCAGCAGCTTGGCTGAAGGGCCCCAGCATTTT
>.|.|TRBJ2-1|TRBV7-3
CASSLGRDDEQFF
TGTGCCAGCAGCTTAGGGCGGGATGATGAGCAGTTCTTC
>.|.|TRBJ1-2|TRBV7-7
CASSPRTGYEINYGYTF
TGTGCTAGCAGCCCCCGGACGGGTTATGAGATTAACTATGGCTACACCTTC
>TRBD2|few|TRBJ2-1|TRBV6-2/TRBV6-3
CASSRKQNKTSGSPNEQFF
TGTGCCAGCAGTCGAAAGCAAAATAAGACTAGCGGGAGTCCCAATGAGCAGTTCTTC
>.|few|TRBJ2-3|TRBV12-3/TRBV12-4
CASSLGGSKYTQYF
TGTGCCAGCAGTTTAGGAGGGAGTAAATATACGCAGTATTTT
>TRBD2|few|TRBJ2-1|TRBV3-1
CASSQGRERNEQFF
TGTGCCAGCAGCCAAGGGCGGGAGAGGAATGAGCAGTTCTTC
>.|.|TRBJ2-3|TRBV25-1
CASRMGGLDTQYF
TGTGCCAGCAGGATGGGGGGGCTAGATACGCAGTATTTT
>.|.|TRBJ1-1|TRBV30
CAWSVGPNTEAFF
TGTGCCTGGAGTGTCGGGCCGAACACTGAAGCTTTCTTT
>TRBD1|once|TRBJ2-7|TRBV5-1
CASSPGQGFEEQYF
TGCGCCAGCAGCCCCGGACAGGGGTTTGAGGAGCAGTACTTC
>.|few|TRBJ1-6|TRBV2
CASSGQGIDNSPLHF
TGTGCCAGCAGTGGACAAGGGATCGATAATTCACCCCTCCACTTT
>.|many|TRBJ1-5|TRBV20-1
CSARDREQGTGNQPQHF
TGCAGTGCTAGAGATCGGGAGCAGGGAACGGGCAATCAGCCCCAGCATTTT